The sequence of this T cell receptor (beta chain) was determined in a study of blood T cell repertoires in COVID-19 (dated by TCRdb to about 2020). Regarding the study in general: Collaborator samples came from the United States, Italy and Spain and covered acute and convalescent phases of COVID-19. Subjects who had been exposed to COVID-19, were actively infected with it, or had recovered from it provided the deeply sampled blood TCRbeta repertoires that made up the dataset. A de-identified subject ID, COVID-19 status, age in years and sex were almost always included in the sample metadata. Samples were obtained from the ongoing ImmuneRACE study (first 160 participants) and from 950 to 1,500 subjects provided by 6 global collaborators. A freely available public database, intended as a resource for researchers studying the immune response to SARS-CoV-2, is where the repertoires were released. The prospective study material was composed of cDNA or gDNA derived from T cells, B-cell-depleted T cells, or PBMCs. HLA class I and class II types, where available, came from metadata supplied by the sample provider rather than from assay-based typing. What the research found in general, with its limitations: The amount of clinical and demographic metadata varied by source and participant and was provided uncurated.

Participants in the prospective study were enrolled through a virtual design, were aged roughly 18 to 90 years, and lived in approximately 25 United States geographic areas. In the prospective study, cohorts were assigned on the basis of participant-reported clinical history obtained from a screening survey and a study questionnaire. Exposed participants had been in contact, within 2 weeks of entering the study, with a person who had a PCR-confirmed or clinician-diagnosed case of COVID-19. In the prospective study, whole blood, serum and a nasopharyngeal or oropharyngeal swab were collected from each participant by mobile phlebotomists. Over a roughly 2-month period, participants in the prospective study had the option of providing additional blood draws and questionnaires. Blood samples from the prospective study were shipped frozen or at room temperature prior to DNA extraction. TCRbeta CDR3 regions were amplified from genomic DNA by means of the immunoSEQ Assay, a bias-controlled multiplex PCR. Concerning the study's data processing: Nucleated cell counts per sample were estimated from amplification of reference gene primers within the assay. Sequence reads were collapsed and filtered to measure the absolute abundance of every unique TCRbeta CDR3 rearrangement. For each sample, productive Simpson clonality was calculated by taking the square root of Simpson's diversity index across productive rearrangements. TCRdb's version of the immuneACCESS table is confined to in-frame rearrangements and falls short of the full clone set. An unresolved V gene accounts for under half of the shortfall where checked; the remainder is of unknown origin. Clone size and the V and J calls come from that table; the DNA yielded D and trimming. Across this sample there are 430,000 or so clones, with over 75% seen only once. Approximately 1.5% of the sample is taken by the ten largest.

Of note for this clone: It lacks a known antigen. Base-call qualities are not available, and no considerably larger clone is one nucleotide away.

V gives up 3 bases and J gives up 6 bases, and the segment between their germline ends measures 11 bases. The CDR3 spans 13 residues, from the cysteine through the phenylalanine. Here the CDR3 DNA is all that survives: 39 bases in frame from base 1. CDR1 and CDR2 (SGHDN, FVKESK) derive from the germline V gene. The chain was built from TRBV14 and TRBJ1-1, with TRBD1 as a weak D call on 5 bases. The TCR originated in a young woman who had been exposed to COVID-19. The sample comprised PBMCs or T cells enriched from blood (not recorded which). The bases read TGTGCCAGCAGCCACCAGGGTGAGGCTGAAGCTTTCTTT. It is translated as CASSHQGEAEAFF.